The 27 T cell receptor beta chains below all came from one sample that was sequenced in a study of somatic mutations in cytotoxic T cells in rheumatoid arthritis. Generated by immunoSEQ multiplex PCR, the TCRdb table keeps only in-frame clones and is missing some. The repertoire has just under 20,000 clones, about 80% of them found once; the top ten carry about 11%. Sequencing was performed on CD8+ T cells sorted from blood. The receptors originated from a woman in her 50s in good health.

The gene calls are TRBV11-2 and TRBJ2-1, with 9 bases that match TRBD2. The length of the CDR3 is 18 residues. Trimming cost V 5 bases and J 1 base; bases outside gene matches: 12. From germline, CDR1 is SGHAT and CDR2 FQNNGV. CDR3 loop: CASSGSGRGRGSYNEQFF. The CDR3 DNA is TGTGCCAGCAGCGGTAGTGGGCGCGGGAGGGGGTCCTACAATGAGCAGTTCTTC.

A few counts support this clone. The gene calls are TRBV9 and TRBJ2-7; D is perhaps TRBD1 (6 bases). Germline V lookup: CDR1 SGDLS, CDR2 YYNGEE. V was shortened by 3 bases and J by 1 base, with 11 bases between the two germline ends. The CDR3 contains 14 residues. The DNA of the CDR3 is TGTGCCAGCAGCGAATGGGACACATCCTACGAGCAGTACTTC. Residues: CASSEWDTSYEQYF.

Written as DNA, the CDR3 is TGCAGTGCTCTGAGCGGGAGGGCGCAGTATTTT. Its protein is CSALSGRAQYF. The chain is built from TRBV20-1 and TRBJ2-3, with 10 positions matching TRBD2. J lost 10 bases, V lost 5 bases, and 3 bases had no gene match. This CDR3 is built from 11 residues. Germline assignment: CDR1 DFQATT and CDR2 SNEGSKA (reference sequence).

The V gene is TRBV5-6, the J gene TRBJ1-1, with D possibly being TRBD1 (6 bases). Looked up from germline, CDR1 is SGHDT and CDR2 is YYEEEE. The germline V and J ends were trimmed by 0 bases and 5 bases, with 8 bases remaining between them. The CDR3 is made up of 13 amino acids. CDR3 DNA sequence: TGTGCCAGCAGCTTGGGTAGGGGGACTGAAGCTTTCTTT. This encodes CASSLGRGTEAFF.

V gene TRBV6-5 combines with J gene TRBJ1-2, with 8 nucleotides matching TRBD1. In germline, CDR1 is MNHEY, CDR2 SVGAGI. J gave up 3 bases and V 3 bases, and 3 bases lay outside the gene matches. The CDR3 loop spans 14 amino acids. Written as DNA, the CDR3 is TGTGCCAGCAGTTATCAGGGGGCACACTATGGCTACACCTTC. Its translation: CASSYQGAHYGYTF.

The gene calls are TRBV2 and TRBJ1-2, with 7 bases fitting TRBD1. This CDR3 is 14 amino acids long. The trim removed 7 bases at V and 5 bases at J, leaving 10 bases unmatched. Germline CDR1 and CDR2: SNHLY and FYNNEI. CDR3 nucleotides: TGTGCCAGCACCCCGACAGGGTCTGAATATGGCTACACCTTC. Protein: CASTPTGSEYGYTF.

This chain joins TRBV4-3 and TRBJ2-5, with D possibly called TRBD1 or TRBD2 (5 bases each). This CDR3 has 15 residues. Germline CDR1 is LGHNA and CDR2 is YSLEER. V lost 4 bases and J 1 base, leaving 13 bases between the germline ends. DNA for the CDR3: TGCGCCAGCAGCCCCCGGGACCGCTCCCAAGAGACCCAGTACTTC. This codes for CASSPRDRSQETQYF.

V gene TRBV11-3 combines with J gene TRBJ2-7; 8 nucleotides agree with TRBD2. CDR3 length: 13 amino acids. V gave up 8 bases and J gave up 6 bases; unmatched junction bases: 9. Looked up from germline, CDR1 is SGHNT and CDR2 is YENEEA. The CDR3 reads CASARAGGSEQYF. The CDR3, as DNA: TGTGCCAGCGCTCGGGCGGGAGGCTCCGAGCAGTACTTC.

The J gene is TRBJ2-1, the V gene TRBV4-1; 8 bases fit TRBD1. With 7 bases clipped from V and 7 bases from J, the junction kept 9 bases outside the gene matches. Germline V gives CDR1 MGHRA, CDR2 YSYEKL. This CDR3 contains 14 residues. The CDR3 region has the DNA TGCGCCAGCACTGGACAGGGTTCAAGGAATGAGCAGTTCTTC. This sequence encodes CASTGQGSRNEQFF.

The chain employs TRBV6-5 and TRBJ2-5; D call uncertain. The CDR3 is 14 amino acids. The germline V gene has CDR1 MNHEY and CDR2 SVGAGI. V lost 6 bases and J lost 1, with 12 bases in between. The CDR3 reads CASRPDVLQETQYF. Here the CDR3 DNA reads TGTGCCAGCAGACCCGACGTACTCCAAGAGACCCAGTACTTC.

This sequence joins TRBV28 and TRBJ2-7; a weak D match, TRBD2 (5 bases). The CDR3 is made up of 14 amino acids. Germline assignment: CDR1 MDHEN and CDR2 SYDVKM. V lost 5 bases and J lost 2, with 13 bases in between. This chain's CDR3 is CASSPGRGPYEQYF. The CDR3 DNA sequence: TGTGCCAGCAGTCCTGGACGGGGTCCCTACGAGCAGTACTTC. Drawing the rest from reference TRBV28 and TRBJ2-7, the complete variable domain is DVKVTQSSRYLVKRTGEKVFLECVQDMDHENMFWYRQDPGLGLRLIYFSYDVKMKEKGDIPEGYSVSREKKERFSLILESASTNQTSMYLCASSPGRGPYEQYFGPGTRLTVT.

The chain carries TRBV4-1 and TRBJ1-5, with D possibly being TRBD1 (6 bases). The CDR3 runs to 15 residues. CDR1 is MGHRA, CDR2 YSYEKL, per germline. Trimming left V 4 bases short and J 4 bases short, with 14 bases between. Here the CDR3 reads CASSLETGRNQPQHF. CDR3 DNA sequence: TGCGCCAGCAGCCTGGAGACAGGACGTAATCAGCCCCAGCATTTT.

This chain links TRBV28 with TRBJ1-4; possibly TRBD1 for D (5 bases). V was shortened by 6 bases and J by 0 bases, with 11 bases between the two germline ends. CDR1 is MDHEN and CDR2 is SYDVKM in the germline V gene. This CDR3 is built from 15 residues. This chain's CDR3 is CASRRTFATNEKLFF. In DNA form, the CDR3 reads TGTGCCAGCAGGCGGACATTCGCAACTAATGAAAAACTGTTTTTT.

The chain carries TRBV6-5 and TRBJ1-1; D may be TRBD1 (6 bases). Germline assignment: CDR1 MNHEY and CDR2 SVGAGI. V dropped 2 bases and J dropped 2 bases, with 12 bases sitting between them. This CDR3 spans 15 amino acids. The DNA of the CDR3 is TGTGCCAGCAGTTACGAATCAGGGGCTAACACTGAAGCTTTCTTT. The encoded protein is CASSYESGANTEAFF.

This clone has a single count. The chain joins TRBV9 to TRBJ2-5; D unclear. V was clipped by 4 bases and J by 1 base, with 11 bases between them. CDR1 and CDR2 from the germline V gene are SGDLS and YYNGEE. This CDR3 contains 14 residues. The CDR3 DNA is TGTGCCAGCAGCCCCCCTAGTACCCAAGAGACCCAGTACTTC. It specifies CASSPPSTQETQYF.

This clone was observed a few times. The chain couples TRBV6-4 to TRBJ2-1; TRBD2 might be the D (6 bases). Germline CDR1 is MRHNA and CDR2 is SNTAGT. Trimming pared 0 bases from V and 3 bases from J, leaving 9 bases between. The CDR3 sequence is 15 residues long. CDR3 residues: CASSDSLADYNEQFF. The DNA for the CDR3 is TGTGCCAGCAGTGACTCACTAGCAGACTACAATGAGCAGTTCTTC.

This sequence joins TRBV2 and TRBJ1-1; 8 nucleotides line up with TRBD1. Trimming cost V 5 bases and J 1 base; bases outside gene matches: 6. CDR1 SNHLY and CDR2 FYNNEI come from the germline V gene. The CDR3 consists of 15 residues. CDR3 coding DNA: TGTGCCAGCAGTAACCCCGGGACAGGGAACACTGAAGCTTTCTTT. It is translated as CASSNPGTGNTEAFF.

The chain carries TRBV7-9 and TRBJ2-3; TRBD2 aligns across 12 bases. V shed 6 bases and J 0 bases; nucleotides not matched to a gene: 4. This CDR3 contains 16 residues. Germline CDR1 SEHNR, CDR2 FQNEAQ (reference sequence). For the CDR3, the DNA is TGTGCCAGCAGTAAAGGGACTAGCGGGAGCACAGATACGCAGTATTTT. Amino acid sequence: CASSKGTSGSTDTQYF.

The CDR3 protein is CASGFATLRETQYF. The CDR3 DNA follows: TGTGCTAGTGGTTTTGCAACACTACGGGAGACCCAGTACTTC. The chain is built from TRBV12-5 and TRBJ2-5, with unresolved D. The CDR3 is 14 residues long. The V end lost 3 bases, the J end lost 5 bases, and 13 bases lay between the germline ends. Germline CDR1 and CDR2: LGHNT and FRNRAP.

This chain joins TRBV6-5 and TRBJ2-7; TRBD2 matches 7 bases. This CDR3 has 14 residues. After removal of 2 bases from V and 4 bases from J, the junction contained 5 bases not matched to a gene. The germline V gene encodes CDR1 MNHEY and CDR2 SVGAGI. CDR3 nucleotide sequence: TGTGCCAGCAGTTACGGCGGGGGATCATACGAGCAGTACTTC. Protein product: CASSYGGGSYEQYF.

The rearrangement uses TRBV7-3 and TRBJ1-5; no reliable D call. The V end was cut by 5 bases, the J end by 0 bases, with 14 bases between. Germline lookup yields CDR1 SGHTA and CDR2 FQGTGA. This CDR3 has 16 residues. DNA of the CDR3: TGTGCCAGCAGCCGTACAGACCTCAATAGCAATCAGCCCCAGCATTTT. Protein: CASSRTDLNSNQPQHF. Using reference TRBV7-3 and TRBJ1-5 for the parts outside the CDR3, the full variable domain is GAGVSQTPSNKVTEKGKYVELRCDPISGHTALYWYRQSLGQGPEFLIYFQGTGAADDSGLPNDRFFAVRPEGSVSTLKIQRTERGDSAVYLCASSRTDLNSNQPQHFGDGTRLSIL.

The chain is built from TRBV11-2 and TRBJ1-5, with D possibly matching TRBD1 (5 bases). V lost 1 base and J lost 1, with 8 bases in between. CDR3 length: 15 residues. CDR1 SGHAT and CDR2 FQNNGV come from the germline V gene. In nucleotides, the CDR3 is TGTGCCAGCAGCTTAGCAGGGAGAAGCAATCAGCCCCAGCATTTT. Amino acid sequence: CASSLAGRSNQPQHF.

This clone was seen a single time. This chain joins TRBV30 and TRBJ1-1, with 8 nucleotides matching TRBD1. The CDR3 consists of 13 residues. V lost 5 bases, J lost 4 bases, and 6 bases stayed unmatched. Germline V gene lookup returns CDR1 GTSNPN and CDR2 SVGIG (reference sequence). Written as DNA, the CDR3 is TGTGCCTGGGACGGGACAGGCCCCACTGAAGCTTTCTTT. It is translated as CAWDGTGPTEAFF.

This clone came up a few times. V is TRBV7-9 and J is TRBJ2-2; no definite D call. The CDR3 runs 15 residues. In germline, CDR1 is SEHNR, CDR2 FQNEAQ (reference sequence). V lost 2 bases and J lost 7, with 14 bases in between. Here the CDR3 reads CASSLRVSGVGELFF. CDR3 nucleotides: TGTGCCAGCAGCTTACGTGTCTCAGGAGTCGGGGAGCTGTTTTTT.

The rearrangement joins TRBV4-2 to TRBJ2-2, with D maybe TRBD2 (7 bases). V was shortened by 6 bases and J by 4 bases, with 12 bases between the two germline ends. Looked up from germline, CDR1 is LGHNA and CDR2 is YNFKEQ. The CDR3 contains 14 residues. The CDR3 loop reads CASRGGLGTGELFF. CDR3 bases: TGTGCCAGCAGGGGGGGGCTCGGCACCGGGGAGCTGTTTTTT.

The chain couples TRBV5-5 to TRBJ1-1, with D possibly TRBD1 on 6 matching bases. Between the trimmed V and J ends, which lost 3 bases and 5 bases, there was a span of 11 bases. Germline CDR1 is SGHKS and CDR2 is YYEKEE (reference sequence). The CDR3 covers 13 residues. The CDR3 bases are TGTGCCAGCAGCTCCCCTCAGGGGACTGAAGCTTTCTTT. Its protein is CASSSPQGTEAFF.

This CDR3 is CASSAGTGSTDTQYF. The CDR3 bases are TGTGCCAGCAGTGCCGGGACAGGGAGCACAGATACGCAGTATTTT. This chain connects TRBV6-4 to TRBJ2-3; the match to TRBD1 covers 9 bases. Looked up from germline, CDR1 is MRHNA and CDR2 is SNTAGT. The CDR3 contains 15 residues. V trimming: 4 bases; J trimming: 0 bases; junction bases outside the gene matches: 2.